What follows are 15 T cell receptor beta chains derived from one specimen sequenced in a study of blood T cell repertoires in COVID-19. The repertoire was sequenced with immunoSEQ multiplex PCR; TCRdb's copy has only in-frame clones and lacks some. The repertoire holds tens of thousands of clones, with approximately 88% as singletons. The sample comprised peripheral blood. These TCRs come from a woman aged 35 to 49 with acute or convalescent COVID-19.

CDR3 loop: CASAPGQGDEKLFF. The CDR3 DNA reads as TGCGCCAGCGCACCGGGACAGGGGGACGAAAAACTGTTTTTT. V is TRBV5-1 and J is TRBJ1-4; 11 nucleotides align to TRBD1. The CDR3 contains 14 residues. The V gene end was trimmed by 7 bases and the J gene end by 8 bases; junction bases not matched to a gene: 7. The germline CDR1 and CDR2 sequences are SGHRS and YFSETQ.

The chain uses TRBV7-3 and TRBJ2-2; weak D call: TRBD1 (6 bases). V lost 5 bases and J 2 bases, leaving 12 bases between the germline ends. The CDR3 runs to 15 residues. The V gene's germline CDR1 is SGHTA and CDR2 FQGTGA. The CDR3 spells CASSNYRVNTGELFF. The DNA of the CDR3 is TGTGCCAGCAGCAATTACAGGGTTAACACCGGGGAGCTGTTTTTT.

V usage is TRBV27 and J usage is TRBJ1-5, with D tentatively TRBD1 (6 bases). V was cut by 2 bases and J by 9 bases, with 14 bases left in between. CDR1 and CDR2 from the germline V gene are MNHEY and SMNVEV (reference sequence). CDR3 length: 14 residues. The CDR3 DNA sequence: TGTGCCAGCAGTTTAGGACCGGGGGGCCGGCCCCAGCATTTT. This gives the protein CASSLGPGGRPQHF.

This clone was detected only a few times. This chain uses TRBV28 with TRBJ1-3; D remains unclear. Trimming pared 3 bases from V and 1 base from J, leaving 16 bases between. Per the germline V gene, CDR1 is MDHEN and CDR2 is SYDVKM. The CDR3 runs to 17 residues. The CDR3 DNA reads TGTGCCAGCAGTTTGGGTTCCATCGGGGTGTCTGGAAACACCATATATTTT. This gives the protein CASSLGSIGVSGNTIYF.

CDR3 DNA: TGTGCCAGCTCACCCCCGGACAGGGGGATCTCTGGAAACACCATATATTTT. This translates into CASSPPDRGISGNTIYF. The chain uses TRBV18 and TRBJ1-3; 10 bases map to TRBD1. This CDR3 region has 17 residues. Germline assignment: CDR1 KGHSH and CDR2 LQKENI. With 3 bases clipped from V and 0 bases from J, the junction kept 5 bases outside the gene matches.

The rearrangement links TRBV27 to TRBJ2-1, with 7 bases identical to TRBD1. The germline gives CDR1 MNHEY, CDR2 SMNVEV (reference sequence). The CDR3 extends over 15 amino acids. V was pared by 5 bases and J by 4 bases, with 8 bases of the junction left unmatched. The CDR3 region has the DNA TGTGCCAGCAGTGCGGACAGGACGATATACAATGAGCAGTTCTTC. Translating gives CASSADRTIYNEQFF.

The CDR3 sequence is CASSFTGAAEKLFF. CDR3 DNA: TGTGCCAGCAGCTTTACAGGGGCGGCTGAAAAACTGTTTTTT. The rearrangement links TRBV7-9 to TRBJ1-4, with 7 bases lining up with TRBD1. J was trimmed by 7 bases and V by 3 bases; bases with no gene match: 5. Germline-derived CDR1 and CDR2 are SEHNR and FQNEAQ (reference sequence). The CDR3 is 14 amino acids.

V is TRBV30 and J is TRBJ1-5; a weak D match, TRBD1 (6 bases). The germline V gene has CDR1 GTSNPN and CDR2 SVGIG (reference sequence). Trimming took 2 bases from V and 6 from J, leaving 23 bases between them. The CDR3 totals 17 residues. CDR3 in amino acids: CAWSFHTGILGGQPQHF. DNA for the CDR3: TGTGCCTGGAGTTTTCATACCGGGATCTTAGGGGGTCAGCCCCAGCATTTT.

The genes are TRBV19 and TRBJ1-5; D gene unclear. V lost 1 base and J 4 bases, leaving 5 bases between the germline ends. The CDR3 contains 13 residues. CDR1 LNHDA and CDR2 SQIVND come from the germline V gene (reference sequence). The CDR3 reads CASSIGENQPQHF. CDR3 bases: TGTGCCAGTAGTATAGGCGAGAATCAGCCCCAGCATTTT.

V and J are TRBV20-1 and TRBJ2-7; D is unclear. This CDR3 region has 11 residues. Trimming cost V 2 bases and J 6 bases, with 8 bases left between them. Looked up from germline, CDR1 is DFQATT and CDR2 is SNEGSKA (reference sequence). CDR3 nucleotide sequence: TGCAGTGCTAGAATGCGTTCCGAGCAGTACTTC. Translating gives CSARMRSEQYF.

The chain recombines TRBV15 with TRBJ1-1; 11 bases are shared with TRBD1. V lost 7 bases to trimming and J lost 3 bases; unmatched junction nucleotides: 7. The CDR3 extends over 15 amino acids. Per germline, CDR1 LNHNV and CDR2 YYDKDF (reference sequence). This CDR3 reads CATIRPGQGDTEAFF. The CDR3 region has the DNA TGTGCCACCATTCGACCGGGACAGGGGGACACTGAAGCTTTCTTT.

The chain is built from TRBV24-1 and TRBJ2-1; 7 bases agree with TRBD1. The CDR3 is 16 amino acids. J was trimmed by 6 bases and V by 5 bases; bases with no gene match: 12. Per the germline V gene, CDR1 is KGHDR and CDR2 is SFDVKD. As DNA, the CDR3 is TGTGCCACCAGTGTGGGGAGACAGGGAACGGGCAATGAGCAGTTCTTC. Translating gives CATSVGRQGTGNEQFF.

The V call is TRBV18, the J call TRBJ1-3; tentative D call: TRBD1 (5 bases). Germline CDR1 KGHSH, CDR2 LQKENI. This CDR3 contains 15 residues. V gave up 4 bases and J gave up 0 bases, with 10 bases separating them. CDR3 sequence reads: CASSQTAFSGNTIYF. The CDR3 bases are TGTGCCAGCTCACAGACAGCTTTCTCTGGAAACACCATATATTTT.

The chain combines TRBV27 with TRBJ2-7; 8 positions match TRBD1. The CDR3 is 14 amino acids. Germline V gives CDR1 MNHEY, CDR2 SMNVEV (reference sequence). Trimming took 6 bases from V and 3 from J; bases not matched to a gene: 7. Here the CDR3 DNA reads TGTGCCAGCAGCCGAAAACAGGGGGACTACGAGCAGTACTTC. As protein: CASSRKQGDYEQYF.

The chain couples TRBV7-6 to TRBJ2-2; 7 bases are shared with TRBD1. Per germline, CDR1 SGHVS and CDR2 FNYEAQ. J lost 0 bases, V lost 2 bases, and 3 bases had no gene match. The CDR3 contains 16 residues. The chain's CDR3 is CASSLTGASNTGELFF. The CDR3 coding sequence is TGTGCCAGCAGCTTAACAGGGGCCTCGAACACCGGGGAGCTGTTTTTT.